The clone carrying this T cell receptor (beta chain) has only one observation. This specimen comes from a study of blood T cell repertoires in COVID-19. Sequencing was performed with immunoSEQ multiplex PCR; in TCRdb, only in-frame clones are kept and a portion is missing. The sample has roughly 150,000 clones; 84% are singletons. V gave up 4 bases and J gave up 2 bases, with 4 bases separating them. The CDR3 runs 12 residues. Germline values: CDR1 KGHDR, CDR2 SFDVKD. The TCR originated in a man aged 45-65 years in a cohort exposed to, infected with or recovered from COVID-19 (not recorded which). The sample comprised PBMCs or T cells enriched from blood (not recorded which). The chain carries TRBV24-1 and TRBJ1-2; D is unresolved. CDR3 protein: CATSDRNYGYTF. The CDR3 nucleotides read TGTGCCACCAGTGACAGAAACTATGGCTACACCTTC.